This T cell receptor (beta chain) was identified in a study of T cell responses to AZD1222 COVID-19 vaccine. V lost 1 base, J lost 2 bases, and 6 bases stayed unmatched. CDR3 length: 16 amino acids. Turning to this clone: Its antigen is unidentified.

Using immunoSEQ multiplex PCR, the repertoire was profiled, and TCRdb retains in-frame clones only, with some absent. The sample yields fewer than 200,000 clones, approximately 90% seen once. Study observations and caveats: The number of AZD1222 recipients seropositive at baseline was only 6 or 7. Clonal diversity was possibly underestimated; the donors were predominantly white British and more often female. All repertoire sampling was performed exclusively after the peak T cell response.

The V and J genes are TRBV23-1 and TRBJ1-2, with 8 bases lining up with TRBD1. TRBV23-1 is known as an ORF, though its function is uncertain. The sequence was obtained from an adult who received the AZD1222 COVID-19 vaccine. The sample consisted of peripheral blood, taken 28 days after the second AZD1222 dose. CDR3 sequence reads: CASSQWTGQYNYGYTF. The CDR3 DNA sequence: TGCGCCAGCAGTCAATGGACAGGGCAATACAACTATGGCTACACCTTC.